This T cell receptor (beta chain) was observed in a study of neurological immune-mediated disorders. There are many counts of this clonotype. What it binds is unknown. V lost 4 bases and J lost 9, with 19 bases in between. CDR3 length equals 14 residues. Germline loops: CDR1 SGHRS, CDR2 YFSETQ. Study-level points and caveats: The absence of shared CDR3 amino acid sequences among expanded clones across subjects suggests private repertoires in all groups.

Unsorted libraries were prepared from 2 million PBMCs held at -80 C. The cDNA came from 5'RACE, which used 10-nucleotide random UMIs. One entry per CDR3 protein, called by TCRdb with MiXCR from the 5' RACE reads. Of some 66,000 distinct CDR3 sequences detected, approximately 3.7% appear once; the ten largest clones hold 2.6%. The chain combines TRBV5-1 with TRBJ2-5, with D unclear. This sequence was found in a man in his forties or fifties with multiple sclerosis. The sequenced sample consisted of PBMCs. The CDR3 bases are TGCGCCAGCAGCCCTACACGGTTAGATTTGTCCCAGTACTTC. Its protein is CASSPTRLDLSQYF.